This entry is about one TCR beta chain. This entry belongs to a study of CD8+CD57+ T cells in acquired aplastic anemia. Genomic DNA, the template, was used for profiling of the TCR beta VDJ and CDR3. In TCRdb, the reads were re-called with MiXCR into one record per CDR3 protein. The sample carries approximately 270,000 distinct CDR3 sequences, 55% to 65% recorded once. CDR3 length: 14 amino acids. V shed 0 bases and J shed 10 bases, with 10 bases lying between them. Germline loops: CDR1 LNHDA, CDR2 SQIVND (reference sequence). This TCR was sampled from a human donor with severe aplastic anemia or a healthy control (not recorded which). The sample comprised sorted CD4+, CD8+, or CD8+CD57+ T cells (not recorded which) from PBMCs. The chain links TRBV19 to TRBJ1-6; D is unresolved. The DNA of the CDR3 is TGTGCCAGTAGTATAGATGGGCTGGGGTCACCCCTCCACTTT. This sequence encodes CASSIDGLGSPLHF.